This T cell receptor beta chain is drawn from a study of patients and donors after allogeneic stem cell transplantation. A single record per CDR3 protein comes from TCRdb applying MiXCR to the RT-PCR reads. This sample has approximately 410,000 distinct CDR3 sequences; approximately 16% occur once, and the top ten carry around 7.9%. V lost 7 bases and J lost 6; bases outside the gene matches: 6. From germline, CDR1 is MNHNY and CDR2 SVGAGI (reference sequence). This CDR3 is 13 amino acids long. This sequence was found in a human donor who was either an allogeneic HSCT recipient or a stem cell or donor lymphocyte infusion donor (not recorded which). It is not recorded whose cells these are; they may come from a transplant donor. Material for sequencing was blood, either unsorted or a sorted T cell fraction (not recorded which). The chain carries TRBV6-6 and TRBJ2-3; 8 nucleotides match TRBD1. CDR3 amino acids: CASNPDRADTQYF. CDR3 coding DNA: TGTGCCAGCAACCCGGACAGGGCTGATACGCAGTATTTT.